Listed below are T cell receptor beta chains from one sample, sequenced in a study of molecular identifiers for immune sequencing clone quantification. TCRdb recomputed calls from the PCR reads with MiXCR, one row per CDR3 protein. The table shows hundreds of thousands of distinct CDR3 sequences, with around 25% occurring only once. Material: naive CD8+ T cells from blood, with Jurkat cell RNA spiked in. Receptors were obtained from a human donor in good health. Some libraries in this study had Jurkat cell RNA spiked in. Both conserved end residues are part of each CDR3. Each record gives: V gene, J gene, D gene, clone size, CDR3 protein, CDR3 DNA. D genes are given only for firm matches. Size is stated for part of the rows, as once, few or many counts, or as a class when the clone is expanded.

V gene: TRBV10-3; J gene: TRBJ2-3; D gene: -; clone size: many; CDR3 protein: CAIGEDTQYF; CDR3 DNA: TGTGCCATCGGAGAAGATACGCAGTATTTT
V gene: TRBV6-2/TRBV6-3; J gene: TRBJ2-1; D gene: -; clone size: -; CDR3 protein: CASSSVPAGSPERYNEQFF; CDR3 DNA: TGTGCCAGCAGTTCCGTCCCCGCCGGTAGCCCGGAGAGATACAATGAGCAGTTCTTC
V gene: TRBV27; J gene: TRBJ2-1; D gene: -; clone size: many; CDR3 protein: CASSDFYNEQFF; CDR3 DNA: TGTGCCAGCAGTGACTTCTACAATGAGCAGTTCTTC
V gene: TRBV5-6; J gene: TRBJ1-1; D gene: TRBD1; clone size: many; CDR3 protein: CASSLMTGPMNTEAFF; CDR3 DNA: TGTGCCAGCAGCTTGATGACAGGGCCAATGAACACTGAAGCTTTCTTT
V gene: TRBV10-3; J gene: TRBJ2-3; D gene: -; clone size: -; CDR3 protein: CAIIEYISPGVTDTQYF; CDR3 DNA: TGTGCCATCATTGAGTACATTAGCCCGGGAGTAACAGATACGCAGTATTTT
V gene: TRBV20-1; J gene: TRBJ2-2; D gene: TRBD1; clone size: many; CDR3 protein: CSVSPRGQYTGELFF; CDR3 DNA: TGCAGTGTTAGCCCGAGGGGACAGTACACCGGGGAGCTGTTTTTT
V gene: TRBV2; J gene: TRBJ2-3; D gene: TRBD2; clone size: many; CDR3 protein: CASIRSGSADTQYF; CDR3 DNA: TGTGCCAGCATTAGAAGCGGGAGTGCAGATACGCAGTATTTT
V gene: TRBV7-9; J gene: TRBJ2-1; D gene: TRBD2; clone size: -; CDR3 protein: CASRPASGGTPSSYNEQFF; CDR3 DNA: TGTGCCAGCAGACCTGCTAGCGGGGGGACTCCGAGCTCCTACAATGAGCAGTTCTTC
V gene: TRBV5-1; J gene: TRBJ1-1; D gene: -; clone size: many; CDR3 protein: CASSFAGDTEAFF; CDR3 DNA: TGCGCCAGCAGCTTTGCGGGGGACACTGAAGCTTTCTTT
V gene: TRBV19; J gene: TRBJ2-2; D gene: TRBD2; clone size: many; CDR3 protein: CASSYRAGPNTGELFF; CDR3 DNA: TGTGCCAGTAGCTACCGAGCGGGACCGAACACCGGGGAGCTGTTTTTT
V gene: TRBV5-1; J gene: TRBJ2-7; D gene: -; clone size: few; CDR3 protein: CASSIYSTSDEQYF; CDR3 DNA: TGCGCCAGCAGCATCTACAGCACGTCGGACGAGCAGTACTTC
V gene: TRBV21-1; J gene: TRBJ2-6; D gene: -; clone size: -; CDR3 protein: CASSKDGGQISTGANVLTF; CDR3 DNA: TGTGCCAGCAGCAAAGATGGGGGACAAATATCGACTGGGGCCAACGTCCTGACTTTC
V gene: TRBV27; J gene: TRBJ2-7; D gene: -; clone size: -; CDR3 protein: CASSTKPDGQYEQYF; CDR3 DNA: TGTGCCAGCAGTACCAAGCCGGACGGACAGTACGAGCAGTACTTC
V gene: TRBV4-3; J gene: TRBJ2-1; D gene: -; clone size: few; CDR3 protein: CASSQDRPAYNEQFF; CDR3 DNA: TGCGCCAGCAGCCAAGACCGACCTGCCTACAATGAGCAGTTCTTC
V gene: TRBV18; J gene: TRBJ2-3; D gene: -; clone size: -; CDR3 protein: CASPPPGRTDTQYF; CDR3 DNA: TGTGCCAGCCCACCCCCCGGGAGAACAGATACGCAGTATTTT
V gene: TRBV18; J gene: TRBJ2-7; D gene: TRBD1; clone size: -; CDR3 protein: CASSPPGQGGEQYF; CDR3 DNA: TGTGCCAGCTCACCCCCAGGACAGGGAGGCGAGCAGTACTTC
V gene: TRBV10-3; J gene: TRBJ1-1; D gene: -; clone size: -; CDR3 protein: CAIQRGTEAFF; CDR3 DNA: TGTGCCATCCAACGGGGCACTGAAGCTTTCTTT
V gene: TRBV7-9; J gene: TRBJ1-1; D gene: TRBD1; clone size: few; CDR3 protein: CASSLGTGVRDTEAFF; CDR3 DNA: TGTGCCAGCAGCTTAGGGACAGGGGTCCGGGACACTGAAGCTTTCTTT
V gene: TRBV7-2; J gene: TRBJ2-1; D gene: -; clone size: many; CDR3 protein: CASSPWDAFSNEQFF; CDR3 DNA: TGTGCCAGCAGCCCCTGGGACGCTTTCTCCAATGAGCAGTTCTTC
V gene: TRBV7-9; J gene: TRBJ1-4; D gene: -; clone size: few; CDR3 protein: CASSFRVQKLFF; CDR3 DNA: TGTGCCAGCAGCTTCAGGGTACAGAAACTGTTTTTT
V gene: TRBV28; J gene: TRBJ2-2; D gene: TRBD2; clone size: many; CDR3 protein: CAILAEANTGELFF; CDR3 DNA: TGTGCCATCCTAGCGGAAGCGAACACCGGGGAGCTGTTTTTT
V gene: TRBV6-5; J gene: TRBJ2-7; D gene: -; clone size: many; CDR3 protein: CASSYSTGPSPDEQYF; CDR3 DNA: TGTGCCAGCAGTTACTCGACGGGACCCAGCCCGGACGAGCAGTACTTC
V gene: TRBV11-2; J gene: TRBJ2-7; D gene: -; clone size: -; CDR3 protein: CARSLGAAPHEQYF; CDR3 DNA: TGTGCCCGCAGCTTAGGCGCAGCGCCGCACGAGCAGTACTTC
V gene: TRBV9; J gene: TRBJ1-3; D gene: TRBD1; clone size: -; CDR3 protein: CASSAGTGVNTLYF; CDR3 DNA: TGTGCCAGCAGTGCCGGGACAGGGGTTAACACCTTATATTTT
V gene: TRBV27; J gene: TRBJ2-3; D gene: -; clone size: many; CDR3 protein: CASSLDGYTQYF; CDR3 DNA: TGTGCCAGCAGTTTAGACGGGTATACGCAGTATTTT
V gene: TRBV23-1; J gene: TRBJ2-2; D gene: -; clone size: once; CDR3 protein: CASSQSFGTSVCLNTEEPFF; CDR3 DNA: TGCGCCAGCAGTCAATCGTTCGGGACAAGCGTTTGCTTGAACACCGAGGAGCCGTTTTTT
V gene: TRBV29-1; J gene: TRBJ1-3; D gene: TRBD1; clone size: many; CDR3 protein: CSVEEVWGQSDSGNTIYF; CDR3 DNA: TGCAGCGTTGAAGAGGTGTGGGGACAGTCCGACTCTGGAAACACCATATATTTT
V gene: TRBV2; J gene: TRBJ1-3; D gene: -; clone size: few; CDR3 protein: CASSEDSRSGNTIYF; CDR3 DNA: TGTGCCAGCAGTGAGGACAGCCGCTCTGGAAACACCATATATTTT
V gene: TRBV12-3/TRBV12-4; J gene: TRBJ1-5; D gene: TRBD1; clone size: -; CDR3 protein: CASTTDSLGQAQHF; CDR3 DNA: TGTGCCAGCACCACTGACTCCCTTGGACAGGCCCAGCATTTT
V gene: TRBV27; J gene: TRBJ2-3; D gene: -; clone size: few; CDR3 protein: CASSPAALDTQYF; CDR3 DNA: TGTGCCAGCAGTCCCGCCGCGCTGGATACGCAGTATTTT
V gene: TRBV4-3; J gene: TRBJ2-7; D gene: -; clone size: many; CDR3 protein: CASSPTHGGFAEQYF; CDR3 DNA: TGCGCCAGCAGCCCAACCCATGGGGGTTTCGCCGAGCAGTACTTC
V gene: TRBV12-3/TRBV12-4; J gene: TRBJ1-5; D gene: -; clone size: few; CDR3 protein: CASSLSGATHQPQHF; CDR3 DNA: TGTGCCAGCAGTTTATCCGGGGCTACCCATCAGCCCCAGCATTTT
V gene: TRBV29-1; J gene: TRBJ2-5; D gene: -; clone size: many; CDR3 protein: CSAYPDSHQETQYF; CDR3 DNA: TGCAGCGCCTACCCTGACAGCCACCAAGAGACCCAGTACTTC
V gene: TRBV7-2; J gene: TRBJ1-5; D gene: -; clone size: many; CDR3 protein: CASSLDGTYDYQPQHF; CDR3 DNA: TGTGCCAGCAGCTTAGATGGGACTTACGACTATCAGCCCCAGCATTTT
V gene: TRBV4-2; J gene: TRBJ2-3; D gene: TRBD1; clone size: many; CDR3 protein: CASSQESGGAADTQYF; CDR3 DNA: TGTGCCAGCAGCCAAGAATCAGGGGGCGCCGCAGATACGCAGTATTTT
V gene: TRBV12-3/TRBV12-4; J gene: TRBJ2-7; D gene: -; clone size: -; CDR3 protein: CASSLAGLASSYEQHF; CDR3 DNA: TGTGCCAGCAGTTTAGCCGGGCTAGCGAGCTCCTACGAGCAGCACTTC
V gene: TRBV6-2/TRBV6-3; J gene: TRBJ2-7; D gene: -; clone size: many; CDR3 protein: CASSLSGAYEQYF; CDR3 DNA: TGTGCCAGCAGCCTGTCAGGGGCCTACGAGCAGTACTTC
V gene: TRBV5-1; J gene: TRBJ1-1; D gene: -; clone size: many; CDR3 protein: CASSLTYGTEAFF; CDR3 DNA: TGCGCCAGCAGCTTAACATATGGCACTGAAGCTTTCTTT
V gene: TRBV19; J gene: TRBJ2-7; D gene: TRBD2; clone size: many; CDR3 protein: CASSIQTSGYSYEQYF; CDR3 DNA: TGTGCCAGTAGTATTCAAACTAGCGGATACTCCTACGAGCAGTACTTC
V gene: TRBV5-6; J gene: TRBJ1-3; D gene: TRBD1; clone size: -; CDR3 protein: CASSGLTGSGNTIYF; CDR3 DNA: TGTGCCAGCAGCGGATTGACAGGGTCTGGAAACACCATATATTTT
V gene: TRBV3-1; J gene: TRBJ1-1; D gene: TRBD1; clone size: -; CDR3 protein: CASSQVRTGVTEAFF; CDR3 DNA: TGTGCCAGCAGCCAAGTCCGGACAGGGGTAACTGAAGCTTTCTTT
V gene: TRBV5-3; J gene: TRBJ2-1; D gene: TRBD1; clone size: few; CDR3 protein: CASSLGLDRNNEQFF; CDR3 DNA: TGTGCCAGCAGCTTGGGTCTGGACAGGAACAATGAGCAGTTCTTC
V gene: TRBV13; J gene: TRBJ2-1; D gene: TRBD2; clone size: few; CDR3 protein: CASSPPGLAGEQFF; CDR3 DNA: TGTGCCAGCAGCCCACCGGGACTAGCGGGAGAGCAGTTCTTC
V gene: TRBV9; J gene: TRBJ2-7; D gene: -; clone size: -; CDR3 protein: CASSLHEQAGGYEQYF; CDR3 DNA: TGTGCCAGCAGTCTCCACGAACAAGCCGGAGGCTACGAGCAGTACTTC
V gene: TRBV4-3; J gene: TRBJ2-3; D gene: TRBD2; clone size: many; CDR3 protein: CASSPGLGGRDTQYF; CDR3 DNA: TGCGCCAGCAGCCCGGGACTAGGGGGTAGAGATACGCAGTATTTT
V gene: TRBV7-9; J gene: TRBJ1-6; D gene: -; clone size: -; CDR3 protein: CASSPLNSPLHF; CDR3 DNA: TGTGCCAGCAGCCCCCTCAATTCACCCCTCCACTTT
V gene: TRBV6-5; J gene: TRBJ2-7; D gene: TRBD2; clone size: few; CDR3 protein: CASGRDYQTLEQYF; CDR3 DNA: TGTGCCAGCGGAAGGGACTATCAGACCCTCGAGCAGTACTTC
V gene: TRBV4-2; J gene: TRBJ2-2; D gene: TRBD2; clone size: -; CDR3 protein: CASGQDPGGPTGELFF; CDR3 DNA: TGTGCCAGCGGCCAAGACCCGGGAGGTCCGACCGGGGAGCTGTTTTTT
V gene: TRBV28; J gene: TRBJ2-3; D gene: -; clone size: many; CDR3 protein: CASSGTTHGTDTQYF; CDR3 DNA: TGTGCCAGCAGCGGGACGACCCACGGCACAGATACGCAGTATTTT
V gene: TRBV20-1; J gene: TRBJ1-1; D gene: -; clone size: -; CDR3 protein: CSARDLERRNTEAFF; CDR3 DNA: TGCAGTGCTAGAGATCTAGAACGGAGGAACACTGAAGCTTTCTTT
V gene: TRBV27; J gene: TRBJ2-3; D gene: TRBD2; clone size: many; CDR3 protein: CASSLSVMGLAGTDTQYF; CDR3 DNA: TGTGCCAGCAGTTTATCGGTTATGGGACTAGCGGGCACAGATACGCAGTATTTT
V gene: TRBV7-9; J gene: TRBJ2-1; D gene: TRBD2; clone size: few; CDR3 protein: CASSQSSSSGAPWKYNEQFF; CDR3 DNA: TGTGCCAGCAGCCAGAGTTCCTCTAGCGGGGCACCTTGGAAGTACAATGAGCAGTTCTTC
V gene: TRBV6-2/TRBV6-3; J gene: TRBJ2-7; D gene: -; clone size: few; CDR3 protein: CASSYSFGFSHEQYF; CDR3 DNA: TGTGCCAGCAGTTACTCCTTCGGGTTTTCCCACGAGCAGTACTTC